The 20 T cell receptor beta chains reported below all come from one sample, sequenced in a study of T cells expressing NK-cell markers. Each CDR3 protein gets one entry in TCRdb, which reprocessed the 5' RACE reads and gives no DNA. The sample spans roughly 390,000 distinct CDR3 sequences; the ten largest clones claim about 11%. Sequences were obtained from blood T cells: a sorted CD56 or NKG2C T cell subset, CD4+ or CD8+ T cells, or bulk PBMC T cells (not recorded which). These receptor sequences come from a woman between 45 and 60 years old in good health.

The CDR3 sequence: CASSARRGMETQYF. The V gene is TRBV11-2, the J gene TRBJ2-5; TCRdb reports TRBD1, a call that lacks DNA to check it against. The CDR3 runs 14 residues. Germline CDR1 reads SGHAT; CDR2 reads FQNNGV. The entire variable domain, with the rest obtained from reference TRBV11-2 and TRBJ2-5, is as follows: EAGVAQSPRYKIIEKRQSVAFWCNPISGHATLYWYQQILGQGPKLLIQFQNNGVVDDSQLPKDRFSAERLKGVDSTLKIQPAKLEDSAVYLCASSARRGMETQYFGPGTRLLVL.

The V and J genes are TRBV2 and TRBJ2-5; the TCRdb D gene call, TRBD2, has no DNA to confirm it. The CDR3 has 15 residues. The germline gives CDR1 SNHLY, CDR2 FYNNEI. CDR3 in amino acids: CASGKAGGDQETQYF.

The gene calls are TRBV11-2 and TRBJ2-1; TCRdb picks TRBD2, but there is no DNA to check that call. Germline CDR1 is SGHAT and CDR2 is FQNNGV. This CDR3 contains 16 residues. The CDR3 region is CASRHPLASTYNEQFF. Full variable domain (outside the CDR3, taken from reference TRBV11-2 and TRBJ2-1): EAGVAQSPRYKIIEKRQSVAFWCNPISGHATLYWYQQILGQGPKLLIQFQNNGVVDDSQLPKDRFSAERLKGVDSTLKIQPAKLEDSAVYLCASRHPLASTYNEQFFGPGTRLTVL.

This chain joins TRBV5-1 and TRBJ2-1; TCRdb's D gene call, TRBD2, goes unchecked for lack of DNA. The CDR3 loop spans 16 amino acids. Germline CDR1 SGHRS, CDR2 YFSETQ. The CDR3 here is CASSPYDSHSYNEQFF.

The J gene is TRBJ2-1, the V gene TRBV5-1; TCRdb returns TRBD1, unconfirmable since there is no DNA. This CDR3 is 14 amino acids long. Germline assignment: CDR1 SGHRS and CDR2 YFSETQ. CDR3 amino acids: CASRSGTGGNEQFF.

The chain combines TRBV5-1 with TRBJ2-1; the TCRdb call, TRBD2, lacks DNA for checking. The V gene's germline CDR1 is SGHRS and CDR2 YFSETQ. CDR3 length: 14 amino acids. The CDR3 here is CASMGLAGVNEQFF.

V gene TRBV7-9 combines with J gene TRBJ2-3; the D call from TCRdb, TRBD2, cannot be confirmed without DNA. The germline V gene encodes CDR1 SEHNR and CDR2 FQNEAQ (reference sequence). The CDR3 is 17 residues long. CDR3 protein: CASSSTSGPISTDTQYF.

The V call is TRBV7-8, the J call TRBJ1-5; checking the TCRdb D call of TRBD1 is not possible without DNA. The CDR3 sequence is 16 residues long. CDR1 and CDR2 (germline): SGHVS, FQNEAQ. CDR3 sequence: CASSLVTQGGNQPQHF. The variable domain in full, with the rest retrieved from reference TRBV7-8 and TRBJ1-5, is GAGVSQSPRYKVAKRGQDVALRCDPISGHVSLFWYQQALGQGPEFLTYFQNEAQLDKSGLPSDRFFAERPEGSVSTLKIQRTQQEDSAVYLCASSLVTQGGNQPQHFGDGTRLSIL.

The chain recombines TRBV5-1 with TRBJ1-4. Germline CDR1 SGHRS, CDR2 YFSETQ. The CDR3 spans 15 residues. This CDR3 reads CASSSITSDTTKLFF.

This chain links TRBV12-3 or TRBV12-4 with TRBJ2-1; the D gene TCRdb calls, TRBD2, cannot be checked with no DNA. The CDR3 covers 19 residues. Here the CDR3 reads CASSPRLAGVRVGHNEQFF.

This chain connects TRBV21-1 to TRBJ2-1; checking the TCRdb D call of TRBD1 is not possible without DNA. TRBV21-1 is termed a pseudogene. CDR3 length: 14 residues. The CDR3 loop is CASTEPTGAGEQFF.

This chain uses TRBV2 with TRBJ1-1; TCRdb picks TRBD1, but there is no DNA to check that call. This CDR3 spans 12 amino acids. Germline assignment: CDR1 SNHLY and CDR2 FYNNEI. CDR3 loop: CASSDGTYPAFF.

The chain has TRBV7-9 and TRBJ2-7; TCRdb reports TRBD2, a call that lacks DNA to check it against. CDR1 and CDR2 from the germline V gene are SEHNR and FQNEAQ (reference sequence). CDR3 length: 15 amino acids. The CDR3 region is CASRSPGLADYEQYF.

The chain recombines TRBV30 with TRBJ2-1; lacking DNA, the TRBD2 call made by TCRdb goes unchecked. Germline loops: CDR1 GTSNPN, CDR2 SVGIG (reference sequence). The CDR3 totals 15 residues. The CDR3 is CAWSVLAGPYNEQFF.

The chain is built from TRBV20-1 and TRBJ2-2; no DNA is available, so the TRBD2 call from TCRdb remains unchecked. CDR3 length: 18 amino acids. Germline V gene data show CDR1 as DFQATT and CDR2 as SNEGSKA (reference sequence). The CDR3 protein is CSARDRTSGTQRTGELFF.

The chain uses TRBV24-1 and TRBJ2-1; the TCRdb call, TRBD1, lacks DNA for checking. This CDR3 contains 14 residues. Germline V gene data show CDR1 as KGHDR and CDR2 as SFDVKD. The CDR3 loop is CATSDTVGRFEQFF.

The chain uses TRBV5-1 and TRBJ2-7; TCRdb calls TRBD2, which cannot be checked without DNA. Germline V CDR1 and CDR2: SGHRS, YFSETQ. CDR3 length: 14 residues. Here the CDR3 reads CASSLLGPSYEQYF.

The rearrangement links TRBV7-2 to TRBJ2-3; TCRdb returns TRBD1, unconfirmable since there is no DNA. Germline CDR1 and CDR2: SGHTA and FQGNSA. This CDR3 is built from 15 residues. Here the CDR3 reads CASSLVAGRWDTQYF.

V gene TRBV5-6 combines with J gene TRBJ2-3. The CDR3 is 15 amino acids. Germline values: CDR1 SGHDT, CDR2 YYEEEE. CDR3 residues: CASSSAPSGTDTQYF.

The gene calls are TRBV5-4 and TRBJ2-5; with no DNA, the TCRdb D assignment of TRBD2 cannot be verified. The germline V gene has CDR1 SGHNT and CDR2 YYREEE (reference sequence). The length of the CDR3 is 15 residues. The CDR3: CASSKTGTSMETQYF.